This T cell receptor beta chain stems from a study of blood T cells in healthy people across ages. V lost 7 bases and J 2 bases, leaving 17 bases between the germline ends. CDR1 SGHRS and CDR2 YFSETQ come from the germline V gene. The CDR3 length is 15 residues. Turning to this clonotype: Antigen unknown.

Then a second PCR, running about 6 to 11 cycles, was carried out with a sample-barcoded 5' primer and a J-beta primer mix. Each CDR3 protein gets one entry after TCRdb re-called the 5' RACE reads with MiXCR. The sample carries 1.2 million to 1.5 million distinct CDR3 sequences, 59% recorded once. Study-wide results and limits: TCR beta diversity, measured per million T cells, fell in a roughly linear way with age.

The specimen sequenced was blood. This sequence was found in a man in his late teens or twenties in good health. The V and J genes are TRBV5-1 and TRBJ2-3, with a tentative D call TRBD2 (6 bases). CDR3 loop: CASGRGDFFTDTQYF. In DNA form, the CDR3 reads TGCGCCAGCGGACGTGGGGACTTCTTCACAGATACGCAGTATTTT.